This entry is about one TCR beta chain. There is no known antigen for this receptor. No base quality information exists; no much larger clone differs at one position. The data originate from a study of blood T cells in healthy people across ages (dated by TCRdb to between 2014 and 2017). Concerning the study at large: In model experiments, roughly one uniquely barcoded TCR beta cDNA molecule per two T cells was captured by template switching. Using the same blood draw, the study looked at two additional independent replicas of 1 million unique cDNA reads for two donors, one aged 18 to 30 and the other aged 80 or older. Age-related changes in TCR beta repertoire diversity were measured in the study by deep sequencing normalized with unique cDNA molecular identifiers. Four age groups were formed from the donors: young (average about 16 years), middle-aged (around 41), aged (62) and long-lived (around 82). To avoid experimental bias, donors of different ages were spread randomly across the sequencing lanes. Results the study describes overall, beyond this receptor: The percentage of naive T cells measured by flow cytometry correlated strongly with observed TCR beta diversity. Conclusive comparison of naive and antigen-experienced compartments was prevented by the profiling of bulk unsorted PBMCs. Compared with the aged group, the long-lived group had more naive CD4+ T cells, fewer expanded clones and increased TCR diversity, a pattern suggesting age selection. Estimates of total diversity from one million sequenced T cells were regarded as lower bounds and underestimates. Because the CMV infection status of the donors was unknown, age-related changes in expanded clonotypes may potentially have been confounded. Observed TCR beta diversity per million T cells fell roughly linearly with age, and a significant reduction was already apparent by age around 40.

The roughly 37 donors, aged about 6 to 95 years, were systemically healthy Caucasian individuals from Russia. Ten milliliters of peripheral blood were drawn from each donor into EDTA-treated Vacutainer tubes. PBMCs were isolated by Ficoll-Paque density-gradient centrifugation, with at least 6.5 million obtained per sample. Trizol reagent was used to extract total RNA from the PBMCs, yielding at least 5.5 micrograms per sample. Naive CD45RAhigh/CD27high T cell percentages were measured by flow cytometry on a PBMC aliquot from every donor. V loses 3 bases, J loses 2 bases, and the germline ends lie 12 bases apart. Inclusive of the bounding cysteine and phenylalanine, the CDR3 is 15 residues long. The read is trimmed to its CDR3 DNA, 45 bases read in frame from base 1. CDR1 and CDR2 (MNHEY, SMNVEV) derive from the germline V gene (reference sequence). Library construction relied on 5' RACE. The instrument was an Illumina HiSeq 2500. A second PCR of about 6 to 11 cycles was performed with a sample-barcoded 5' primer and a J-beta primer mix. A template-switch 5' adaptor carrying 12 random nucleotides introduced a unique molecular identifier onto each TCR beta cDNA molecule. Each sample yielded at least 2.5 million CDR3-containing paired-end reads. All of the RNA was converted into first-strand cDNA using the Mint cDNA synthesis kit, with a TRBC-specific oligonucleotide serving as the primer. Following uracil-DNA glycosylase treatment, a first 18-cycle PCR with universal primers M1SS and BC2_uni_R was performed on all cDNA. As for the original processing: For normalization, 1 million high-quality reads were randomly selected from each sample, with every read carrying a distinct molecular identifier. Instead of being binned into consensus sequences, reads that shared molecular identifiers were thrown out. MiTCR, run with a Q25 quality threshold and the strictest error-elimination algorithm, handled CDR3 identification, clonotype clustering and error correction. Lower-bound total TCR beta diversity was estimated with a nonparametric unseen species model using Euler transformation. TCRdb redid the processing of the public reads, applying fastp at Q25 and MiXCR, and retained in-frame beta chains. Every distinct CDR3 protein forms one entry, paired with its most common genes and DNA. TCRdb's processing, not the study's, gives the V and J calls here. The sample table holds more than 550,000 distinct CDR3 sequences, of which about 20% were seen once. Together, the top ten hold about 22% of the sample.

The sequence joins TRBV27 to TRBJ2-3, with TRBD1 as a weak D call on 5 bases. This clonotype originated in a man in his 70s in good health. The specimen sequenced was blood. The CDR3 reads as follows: CASSFKGAPTDTQYF. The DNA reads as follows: TGTGCCAGCAGTTTTAAAGGGGCGCCCACAGATACGCAGTATTTT.